Each of the 24 T cell receptor beta chains below was sequenced from the same sample in a study of T cell repertoires in cytomegalovirus infection. TCRdb reanalysed the reads using MiXCR and keeps one entry per CDR3 protein. The sample contains around 550,000 distinct CDR3 sequences, approximately 26% of which appear only once. Sequencing input: PBMCs. These receptors all come from a human donor in good health (CMV status not recorded). Some clones in this sample may be carry-over from other donors' samples.

This chain uses TRBV7-9 with TRBJ2-3; perhaps TRBD1 as D (6 bases). This CDR3 is 15 amino acids long. Germline values: CDR1 SEHNR, CDR2 FQNEAQ (reference sequence). Trimming took off 5 bases at V and 0 bases at J, with 12 bases between the two ends. The CDR3 is CASSRNQGSTDTQYF. DNA for the CDR3: TGTGCCAGCAGCCGTAATCAGGGGAGCACAGATACGCAGTATTTT.

This clonotype was observed many times. This chain connects TRBV7-8 to TRBJ2-7; the D gene could be TRBD1 or TRBD2 (5 bases each). From germline, CDR1 is SGHVS and CDR2 FQNEAQ. Trimming pared 1 base from V and 4 bases from J, leaving 11 bases between. The CDR3 loop spans 14 amino acids. The CDR3 DNA sequence: TGTGCCAGCAGCTTAGACAAGGGACCTTACGAGCAGTACTTC. This translates into CASSLDKGPYEQYF.

This clonotype was counted many times. The V and J genes are TRBV19 and TRBJ1-1; 8 nucleotides match TRBD1. V trimming: 4 bases; J trimming: 0 bases; junction bases outside the gene matches: 4. This CDR3 is built from 15 residues. Looked up from germline, CDR1 is LNHDA and CDR2 is SQIVND (reference sequence). The CDR3 here is CASSTSTGVNTEAFF. The CDR3 coding sequence is TGTGCCAGTAGTACCTCGACAGGGGTGAACACTGAAGCTTTCTTT.

In this sample, this clonotype turned up many times. The rearrangement joins TRBV7-2 to TRBJ1-1, with 12 bases matching TRBD1. V shed 0 bases, J shed 7 bases, and the junction held 9 bases outside the gene matches. CDR3 length: 17 residues. Looked up from germline, CDR1 is SGHTA and CDR2 is FQGNSA. Written as DNA, the CDR3 is TGTGCCAGCAGCTTAGCACCGGGACAGGGGGCTCAAAATGAAGCTTTCTTT. Translating it yields CASSLAPGQGAQNEAFF.

This clonotype has only a few counts. One junction end does not reproduce the germline sequence, and a read error may be involved. This chain joins TRBV20-1 and TRBJ2-1; the D gene could be TRBD1 or TRBD2 (6 bases each). The CDR3 runs to 15 residues. CDR1 and CDR2 (germline): DFQATT, SNEGSKA (reference sequence). The CDR3 here is CSAPGPGAPYSEQFF. The DNA for the CDR3 is TGCAGTGCTCCGGGACCGGGGGCTCCTTACAGTGAGCAGTTCTTC.

This clonotype has only a few counts. The chain combines TRBV11-3 with TRBJ2-1; D call uncertain. V was clipped by 0 bases and J by 3 bases, with 18 bases between them. The CDR3 runs to 18 residues. From germline, CDR1 is SGHNT and CDR2 YENEEA. The CDR3 loop is CASSLDLGSSKVYNEQFF. The CDR3 DNA reads as TGTGCCAGCAGCTTAGATCTGGGTAGCTCGAAAGTCTACAATGAGCAGTTCTTC.

This clonotype was observed at least ten times. The chain joins TRBV24-1 to TRBJ2-2, with a tentative D call TRBD2 (5 bases). Looked up from germline, CDR1 is KGHDR and CDR2 is SFDVKD. V lost 2 bases and J lost 6, with 15 bases in between. The CDR3 is made up of 16 amino acids. In DNA form, the CDR3 reads TGTGCCACCAGTGATTCGGATACTAGTCTCTCCGGGGAGCTGTTTTTT. This codes for CATSDSDTSLSGELFF.

The chain carries TRBV5-4 and TRBJ2-6, with D tentatively TRBD1 or TRBD2 (5 bases each). The CDR3 loop spans 14 amino acids. V was clipped by 7 bases and J by 0 bases, with 8 bases between them. The germline V gene encodes CDR1 SGHNT and CDR2 YYREEE (reference sequence). CDR3 sequence (DNA): TGTGCCAGCGAAGGGACCTCTGGGGCCAACGTCCTGACTTTC. Residues: CASEGTSGANVLTF.

This clonotype was counted between two and nine times. The rearrangement joins TRBV10-3 to TRBJ1-2, with 8 positions matching TRBD1. After removal of 6 bases from V and 1 base from J, the junction contained 4 bases not matched to a gene. Germline V CDR1 and CDR2: ENHRY, SYGVKD. The CDR3 loop spans 14 amino acids. The CDR3 spells CAISSDRDNYGYTF. The DNA of the CDR3 is TGTGCCATCAGCTCGGACAGGGATAACTATGGCTACACCTTC.

This clonotype was counted a few times. The rearrangement links TRBV20-1 to TRBJ2-6, with unresolved D. Germline-derived CDR1 and CDR2 are DFQATT and SNEGSKA (reference sequence). V gave up 1 base and J gave up 4 bases, with 2 bases separating them. This CDR3 comprises 12 residues. Here the CDR3 DNA reads TGCAGTGCTAGAGGCGGGGCCAACGTCCTGACTTTC. The encoded protein is CSARGGANVLTF.

This clonotype has a count of ten or more. The chain carries TRBV7-2 and TRBJ1-4; D unresolved. The length of the CDR3 is 16 residues. From germline, CDR1 is SGHTA and CDR2 FQGNSA. V lost 1 base to trimming and J lost 5 bases, with 14 bases between them. This CDR3 is CASSLGAGFANEKLFF. DNA of the CDR3: TGTGCCAGCAGCTTAGGAGCCGGGTTCGCGAATGAAAAACTGTTTTTT.

This clonotype was detected a few times. CDR3 in amino acids: CASSLDPSSYEQYV. In DNA, the CDR3 is TGTGCCAGCAGCTTAGATCCTAGCTCCTACGAGCAGTACGTC. V is TRBV7-2 and J is TRBJ2-7; D ambiguous. CDR1 and CDR2 from the germline V gene are SGHTA and FQGNSA. V lost 1 base and J lost 0, with 7 bases in between. This CDR3 is built from 14 residues.

This clonotype occurred a few times. The chain carries TRBV19 and TRBJ2-7, with a possible D match to TRBD2 (5 bases). Germline V CDR1 and CDR2: LNHDA, SQIVND (reference sequence). This CDR3 contains 13 residues. V was clipped by 4 bases and J by 4 bases, with 11 bases between them. This chain's CDR3 is CASSREGGYEQYF. The CDR3 DNA reads TGTGCCAGTAGTAGGGAAGGAGGATACGAGCAGTACTTC. The full variable domain, in which reference TRBV19 and TRBJ2-7 provide the parts outside the CDR3, is DGGITQSPKYLFRKEGQNVTLSCEQNLNHDAMYWYRQDPGQGLRLIYYSQIVNDFQKGDIAEGYSVSREKKESFPLTVTSAQKNPTAFYLCASSREGGYEQYFGPGTRLTVT.

The chain employs TRBV2 and TRBJ2-4, with D perhaps being TRBD1 or TRBD2 (6 bases each). The CDR3 is 11 amino acids. V gave up 8 bases and J gave up 8 bases, with 10 bases separating them. The germline V gene encodes CDR1 SNHLY and CDR2 FYNNEI. CDR3 DNA: TGTGCCAGCTCAGGGGAGGACATTCAGTACTTC. Protein sequence: CASSGEDIQYF. The full variable domain, in which reference TRBV2 and TRBJ2-4 provide the parts outside the CDR3, is EPEVTQTPSHQVTQMGQEVILRCVPISNHLYFYWYRQILGQKVEFLVSFYNNEISEKSEIFDDQFSVERPDGSNFTLKIRSTKLEDSAMYFCASSGEDIQYFGAGTRLSVL.

J is TRBJ1-1 and V is TRBV10-3; 9 bases are shared with TRBD1. Germline CDR1 reads ENHRY; CDR2 reads SYGVKD. J was trimmed by 1 base and V by 6 bases; bases with no gene match: 9. The CDR3 extends over 16 amino acids. This CDR3 reads CAISTGQGMGNTEAFF. As DNA, the CDR3 is TGTGCCATCAGCACTGGACAGGGGATGGGGAACACTGAAGCTTTCTTT.

This clonotype was detected only a few times. The rearrangement uses TRBV6-5 and TRBJ1-2; D is perhaps TRBD1 (6 bases). Germline V gives CDR1 MNHEY, CDR2 SVGAGI. Trimming removed 2 bases at V and 4 bases at J, with 17 bases between. There are 16 residues in the CDR3. The CDR3 coding sequence is TGTGCCAGCAGTTACATGCCCTTGGGGGCGAGCTATGGCTACACCTTC. Amino acids: CASSYMPLGASYGYTF.

This clonotype appeared a few times. This sequence joins TRBV29-1 and TRBJ2-1, with 11 bases that match TRBD2. CDR1 and CDR2 (germline): SQVTM, ANQGSEA. J lost 11 bases, V lost 4 bases, and 7 bases had no gene match. The CDR3 length is 13 residues. CDR3 sequence reads: CSVVVTSGAKQFF. The CDR3 DNA is TGCAGCGTTGTTGTGACTAGCGGGGCAAAGCAGTTCTTC.

This clonotype has just a few counts. This chain joins TRBV6-2 or TRBV6-3 and TRBJ1-5, with 7 bases aligning to TRBD1. There are 15 residues in the CDR3. Germline V gene sequence: CDR1 MNHEY, CDR2 SVGEGT. V was clipped by 6 bases and J by 0 bases; unmatched bases: 5. CDR3 DNA: TGTGCCAGCAGCTTTGACAGGGCTAGCAATCAGCCCCAGCATTTT. Translating it yields CASSFDRASNQPQHF.

This clonotype was seen only a few times. This chain uses TRBV19 with TRBJ2-3; D is unclear. CDR3 length: 14 amino acids. From germline, CDR1 is LNHDA and CDR2 SQIVND (reference sequence). V was shortened by 7 bases and J by 2 bases, with 13 bases between the two germline ends. The CDR3 loop is CASMAGRTTDTQYF. The CDR3 bases are TGTGCCAGTATGGCTGGCAGGACCACAGATACGCAGTATTTT.

This chain links TRBV7-9 with TRBJ2-7, with D possibly called TRBD1 or TRBD2 (5 bases each). CDR1 is SEHNR, CDR2 FQNEAQ, per germline (reference sequence). V lost 3 bases and J lost 0, with 18 bases in between. There are 17 residues in the CDR3. The CDR3 protein is CASSFPPSGQLSYEQYF. The CDR3 bases are TGTGCCAGCAGCTTTCCTCCAAGCGGACAACTCTCCTACGAGCAGTACTTC. Variable domain in full (rest from reference TRBV7-9 and TRBJ2-7): DTGVSQNPRHKITKRGQNVTFRCDPISEHNRLYWYRQTLGQGPEFLTYFQNEAQLEKSRLLSDRFSAERPKGSFSTLEIQRTEQGDSAMYLCASSFPPSGQLSYEQYFGPGTRLTVT.

The table lists this clonotype with many counts. The chain recombines TRBV11-2 with TRBJ2-1; TRBD2 matches 10 bases. CDR3 size: 16 residues. J gave up 10 bases and V 6 bases, and 15 bases lay outside the gene matches. Germline V CDR1 and CDR2: SGHAT, FQNNGV. The CDR3, as DNA: TGTGCCAGCAGTTTAACTAGCGGGGCGGGGTTCGGGGAGCAGTTCTTC. This codes for CASSLTSGAGFGEQFF.

This chain joins TRBV14 and TRBJ2-2; perhaps TRBD1 as D (5 bases). Germline V gene data show CDR1 as SGHDN and CDR2 as FVKESK. This CDR3 contains 15 residues. Trimming removed 5 bases from V and 8 bases from J, with 18 bases in between. The chain's CDR3 is CASSAYRTSGGELFF. In nucleotides, the CDR3 is TGTGCCAGCAGCGCCTACAGGACCTCAGGGGGGGAGCTGTTTTTT.

The chain is built from TRBV18 and TRBJ1-4; the D gene is possibly TRBD1 (5 bases). The CDR3 sequence is 16 residues long. Per germline, CDR1 KGHSH and CDR2 LQKENI. Trimming cost V 1 base and J 5 bases, with 14 bases left between them. The CDR3 protein is CASSPRIGTENEKLFF. The CDR3 nucleotides read TGTGCCAGCTCACCACGGATCGGGACGGAAAATGAAAAACTGTTTTTT.

The table lists this clonotype with a few counts. This sequence joins TRBV29-1 and TRBJ2-3; D might be TRBD2 (5 bases). This CDR3 has 12 amino acids. V was cut by 6 bases and J by 1 base, with 8 bases left in between. Per germline, CDR1 SQVTM and CDR2 ANQGSEA. As DNA, the CDR3 is TGCAGCGTCCGAGCGGGCACAGATACGCAGTATTTT. Encoded protein: CSVRAGTDTQYF.